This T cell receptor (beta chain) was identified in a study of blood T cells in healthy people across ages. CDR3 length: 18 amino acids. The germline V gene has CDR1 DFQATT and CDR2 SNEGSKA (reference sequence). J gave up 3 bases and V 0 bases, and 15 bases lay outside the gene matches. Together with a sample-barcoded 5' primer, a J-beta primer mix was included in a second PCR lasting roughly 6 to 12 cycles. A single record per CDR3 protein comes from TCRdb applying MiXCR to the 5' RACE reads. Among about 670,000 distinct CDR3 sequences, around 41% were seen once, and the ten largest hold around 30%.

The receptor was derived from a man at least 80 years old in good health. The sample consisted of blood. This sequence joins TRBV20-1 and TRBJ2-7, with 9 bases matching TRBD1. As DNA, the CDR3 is TGCAGTGCTAGAGATAGTTATCGCCGGGACAGGGTAGGCTACGAGCAGTACTTC. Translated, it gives CSARDSYRRDRVGYEQYF.